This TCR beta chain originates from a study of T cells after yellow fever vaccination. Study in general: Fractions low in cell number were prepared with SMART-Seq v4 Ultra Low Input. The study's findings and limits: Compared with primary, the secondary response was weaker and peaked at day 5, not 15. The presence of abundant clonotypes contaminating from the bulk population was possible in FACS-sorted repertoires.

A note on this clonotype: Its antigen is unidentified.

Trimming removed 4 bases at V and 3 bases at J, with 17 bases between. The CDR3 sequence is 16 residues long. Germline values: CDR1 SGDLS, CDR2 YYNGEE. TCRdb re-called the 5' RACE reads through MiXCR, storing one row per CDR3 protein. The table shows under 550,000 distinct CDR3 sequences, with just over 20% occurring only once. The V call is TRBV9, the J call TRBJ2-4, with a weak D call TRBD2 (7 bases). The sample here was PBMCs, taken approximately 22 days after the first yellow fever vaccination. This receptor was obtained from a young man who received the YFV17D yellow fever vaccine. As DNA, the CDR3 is TGTGCCAGCAGCTTGAGGGGGGGGGAGGGCAAAAACATTCAGTACTTC. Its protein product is CASSLRGGEGKNIQYF. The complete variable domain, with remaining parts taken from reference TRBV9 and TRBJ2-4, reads DSGVTQTPKHLITATGQRVTLRCSPRSGDLSVYWYQQSLDQGLQFLIQYYNGEERAKGNILERFSAQQFPDLHSELNLSSLELGDSALYFCASSLRGGEGKNIQYFGAGTRLSVL.